This T cell receptor beta chain was documented in a study of T cells after yellow fever vaccination (dated by TCRdb to about 2019). Study-level background: Using CD3, CD45RA, CCR7 and CD95 staining, memory subsets (EM, EMRA, CM and Tscm) were sorted on a BD FACS Aria III. Two healthy male donors, one aged 18 to 30 and one aged 30 to 40 years, made up the cohort. The SMART-Seq v4 Ultra Low Input RNA kit was used to prepare libraries from fractions with low cell numbers. Memory subsets were sorted on days 0, 15 and 45 and at 18 months after primary vaccination, and on days 0, 15 and 45 after the 30-year booster. To track T-cell clones before and after primary and booster YFV17D yellow fever vaccination, bulk TCR alpha and beta repertoires were sequenced longitudinally. Blood was collected at multiple timepoints before and after primary and secondary immunization, and bulk PBMC replicates and cell subsets were isolated.

The listed sequencing device is Illumina NovaSeq 6000. TCR cDNA was synthesized by 5'RACE template switching, through which a universal primer site and unique molecular identifiers were introduced. Priming for cDNA synthesis came from both the TCR alpha and TCR beta constant segments. Libraries were amplified in two PCR steps, with sample barcodes and sequencing adapters added in the second step. Sequencing of libraries was done on Illumina HiSeq 2500 (2x100 bp) or NovaSeq (2x150 bp). As for the authors' bioinformatics: Demultiplexing of reads and collapsing into UMI consensus sequences were performed with MIGEC, and V(D)J alignment was carried out with MiXCR. Clonotypes responding to the vaccine were identified with edgeR on replicate PBMC samples, with the criteria of FDR below 0.01 and a log2 fold change above 5 up to day 15. Each bulk clonotype was labeled CD4 or CD8 based on which sequenced repertoire, CD4 or CD8, contained the clonotype at higher abundance. To estimate how each clone was distributed across memory phenotypes, clonotype frequencies in memory subsets were weighted by the numbers of FACS-sorted cells. TCRdb passed the public sequencing reads through fastp at Q25 and MiXCR, retaining productive beta sequences. Under each unique CDR3 protein, matching rows form one entry showing the most common genes and DNA. The V and J calls and clone size are TCRdb's, not the authors'. The sample yields about 50,000 distinct CDR3 sequences; around 6.2% were counted once. Together, the top ten hold about a third of the sample.

The sample holds many counts of this clonotype. The sample holds no much larger clone one base away, and base qualities are not on file. Overall study results and their limits: Because the study included only a couple of donors, the extent to which the findings can be generalized is limited. Computational filtering was needed because FACS-sorted repertoires could contain abundant contaminating clonotypes from the bulk population. After the booster, most clones that had expanded after primary vaccination were detected again (nearly 97% of CD4 and around 88% of CD8), suggesting broad maintenance of memory. On day 0, almost all vaccine-responding clonotypes were found to be below detection in the sorted memory subsets. The secondary T-cell response was found to be weaker but faster than the primary response, with a peak reached on day 5 rather than on day 15. A small share of clonotypes was detected in both CD4 and CD8 compartments, with the overlap likely arising from convergent recombination.

This specimen's treatment or condition label, interpreted: live attenuated yellow fever vaccine strain. PBMCs were isolated from peripheral blood using a standard Ficoll-Paque protocol. For sorted memory subsets, RNA extraction was done with the RNeasy Micro Kit. CDR3 length: 17 amino acids, cysteine to phenylalanine. The sequence is cut down to CDR3 DNA, 51 bases in frame from base 1. CDR1 is given as MDHEN and CDR2 as SYDVKM, both from the germline V gene. The germline V end is reduced by 9 bases and the J end by 0 bases; junction bases left unmatched: 14. Source: PBMCs, either bulk or a sorted T-cell subset (CD4+, CD8+, memory, or dextramer-sorted; not recorded which), taken on the day of the yellow fever booster vaccination. The sequence was obtained from a man younger than 30 who received the YFV17D yellow fever vaccine. The rearranged segments are TRBV28 and TRBJ2-4; TRBD2 agrees with 7 junctional bases. The CDR3 loop reads CARPTWGGAIAKNIQYF. The DNA reads as follows: TGTGCCAGACCTACATGGGGAGGGGCAATAGCCAAAAACATTCAGTACTTC.